Below, 28 T cell receptor beta chains from the same sample are listed, as sequenced in a study of blood T cell repertoires in COVID-19 (dated by TCRdb to about 2020). Library method: the immunoSEQ multiplex PCR assay. Not all clones reach the TCRdb copy of this immuneACCESS table, which keeps in-frame sequences only. Checked studies attribute under half of the gap to unresolved V genes and leave the rest unexplained. In this sample the table shows a few hundred thousand clones, roughly nine tenths of which occur a single time. The ten largest clonotypes hold around 1.3% of the sample. Sequenced material: PBMCs or T cells enriched from blood (not recorded which). The receptor source for this set is a human donor in a cohort exposed to, infected with or recovered from COVID-19 (not recorded which). The donor label of this sample is uncertain.

The CDR3 loop is CASSIMTSGVGDTQYF. CDR3 nucleotide sequence: TGTGCCAGCAGCATCATGACTAGCGGGGTTGGAGATACGCAGTATTTT. V is TRBV5-6 and J is TRBJ2-3; 11 nucleotides align to TRBD2. This CDR3 has 16 amino acids. J lost 5 bases, V lost 4 bases, and 9 bases had no gene match. Germline loops: CDR1 SGHDT, CDR2 YYEEEE. The full variable domain, its missing parts supplied by reference TRBV5-6 and TRBJ2-3, is DAGVTQSPTHLIKTRGQQVTLRCSPKSGHDTVSWYQQALGQGPQFIFQYYEEEERQRGNFPDRFSGHQFPNYSSELNVNALLLGDSALYLCASSIMTSGVGDTQYFGPGTRLTVL.

This chain connects TRBV13 to TRBJ2-1; tentatively, D is TRBD2 (7 bases). The CDR3 totals 17 residues. In germline, CDR1 is PRHDT, CDR2 FYEKMQ (reference sequence). Trimming cost V 7 bases and J 3 bases, with 22 bases left between them. DNA of the CDR3: TGTGCCAGCATCGATCGGGGAGGGGGACCAGACTACAATGAGCAGTTCTTC. It yields the protein CASIDRGGGPDYNEQFF.

The chain carries TRBV10-1 and TRBJ2-3, with D possibly TRBD2 on 5 matching bases. The CDR3 sequence is 15 residues long. V was trimmed by 0 bases and J by 1 base, leaving 8 bases between them. The germline V gene encodes CDR1 WNHNN and CDR2 SYGVQD (reference sequence). The CDR3 region is CASSESAVGTDTQYF. CDR3 DNA: TGCGCCAGCAGTGAGTCAGCGGTGGGCACAGATACGCAGTATTTT.

The chain recombines TRBV7-9 with TRBJ1-2; 7 bases are a match to TRBD1. Germline lookup yields CDR1 SEHNR and CDR2 FQNEAQ (reference sequence). V dropped 5 bases and J dropped 3; count of bases not matched to a gene: 9. The CDR3 sequence is 15 residues long. CDR3: CASSVIGRGYYGYTF. The CDR3 DNA follows: TGTGCCAGCAGCGTCATCGGCAGGGGGTACTATGGCTACACCTTC.

As DNA, the CDR3 is TGTGCCAGCAGCCAAGAACCCCCGGGGGCCTATAATTCACCCCTCCACTTT. Its translation: CASSQEPPGAYNSPLHF. The chain joins TRBV3-1 (or the pseudogene TRBV3-2) to TRBJ1-6; D perhaps matches TRBD1 (5 bases). Germline V lookup: CDR1 LGHDT, CDR2 YNNKEL (reference sequence). V shed 0 bases and J shed 2 bases, with 11 bases lying between them. The CDR3 is 17 residues long.

The V gene is TRBV10-3, the J gene TRBJ1-2; D is undetermined. The CDR3 sequence is 11 residues long. V was cut by 7 bases and J by 7 bases, with 10 bases left in between. Germline assignment: CDR1 ENHRY and CDR2 SYGVKD. The CDR3 region is CAITRRGGYTF. CDR3 nucleotide sequence: TGTGCCATCACCCGACGGGGTGGCTACACCTTC.

In its sample, this clone was seen once. The CDR3 reads CASSWGNEKLFF. DNA of the CDR3: TGTGCCAGCAGCTGGGGCAATGAAAAACTGTTTTTT. The chain is built from TRBV12-3 or TRBV12-4 and TRBJ1-4; the D gene is possibly TRBD1 (5 bases). With 6 bases removed from V and 5 bases from J, the gap between germline ends came to 7 bases. This CDR3 comprises 12 residues.

The chain links TRBV27 to TRBJ1-5; 12 bases are a match to TRBD1. The V gene end was trimmed by 2 bases and the J gene end by 6 bases; junction bases not matched to a gene: 5. The CDR3 consists of 16 residues. Germline values: CDR1 MNHEY, CDR2 SMNVEV (reference sequence). The CDR3 is CASSLLGTGGTQPQHF. The CDR3 DNA is TGTGCCAGCAGTTTACTCGGGACAGGGGGCACTCAGCCCCAGCATTTT.

The gene calls are TRBV5-4 and TRBJ1-2; 7 positions agree with TRBD1. Looked up from germline, CDR1 is SGHNT and CDR2 is YYREEE (reference sequence). The CDR3 has 15 amino acids. The V gene end was trimmed by 0 bases and the J gene end by 0 bases; junction bases not matched to a gene: 2. Here the CDR3 reads CASSLADRANYGYTF. CDR3 sequence (DNA): TGTGCCAGCAGCTTGGCCGACAGGGCTAACTATGGCTACACCTTC.

With respect to this clone: Distinct nucleotide sequences in the sample also encode this CDR3. This sequence joins TRBV18 and TRBJ2-3; 10 bases agree with TRBD2. The CDR3 contains 16 residues. V lost 1 base, J lost 2 bases, and 3 bases stayed unmatched. CDR1 is KGHSH and CDR2 is LQKENI in the germline V gene. The DNA of the CDR3 is TGTGCCAGCTCACCACTAGCGGGGGGTTACACAGATACGCAGTATTTT. Translation: CASSPLAGGYTDTQYF. The full variable domain, in which reference TRBV18 and TRBJ2-3 provide the parts outside the CDR3, is NAGVMQNPRHLVRRRGQEARLRCSPMKGHSHVYWYRQLPEEGLKFMVYLQKENIIDESGMPKERFSAEFPKEGPSILRIQQVVRGDSAAYFCASSPLAGGYTDTQYFGPGTRLTVL.

The rearrangement links TRBV19 to TRBJ2-7, with D tentatively TRBD2 (6 bases). Germline lookup yields CDR1 LNHDA and CDR2 SQIVND (reference sequence). With 7 bases removed from V and 5 bases from J, the gap between germline ends came to 18 bases. The CDR3 covers 14 residues. CDR3 nucleotides: TGTGCCAGTACCCCTGGGCAGGGAGGCGACGAGCAGTACTTC. Translating gives CASTPGQGGDEQYF.

This chain connects TRBV2 to TRBJ1-1, with unresolved D. CDR3 length: 13 amino acids. V was shortened by 1 base and J by 7 bases, with 10 bases between the two germline ends. Germline CDR1 is SNHLY and CDR2 is FYNNEI. Here the CDR3 reads CASSEERAIEAFF. CDR3 nucleotides: TGTGCCAGCAGTGAAGAAAGAGCGATTGAAGCTTTCTTT.

This chain links TRBV6-6 with TRBJ2-2; the D gene is possibly TRBD1 (5 bases). The CDR3 covers 14 residues. Germline CDR1 MNHNY, CDR2 SVGAGI (reference sequence). Trimming stripped 7 bases from V and 3 bases from J, with 12 bases between. CDR3 sequence reads: CASNRQGYTGELFF. The CDR3 DNA reads TGTGCCAGCAATAGGCAGGGATACACCGGGGAGCTGTTTTTT.

The chain recombines TRBV7-3 with TRBJ2-3; D possibly corresponds to TRBD2 (6 bases). The germline V gene encodes CDR1 SGHTA and CDR2 FQGTGA. Between the trimmed V and J ends, which lost 5 bases and 5 bases, there was a span of 14 bases. The CDR3 runs to 14 residues. This CDR3 reads CASSRQLGGDTQYF. CDR3 sequence (DNA): TGTGCCAGCAGCAGACAGTTGGGGGGAGATACGCAGTATTTT.

This chain uses TRBV7-6 with TRBJ2-7; perhaps TRBD1 as D (6 bases). The germline V gene has CDR1 SGHVS and CDR2 FNYEAQ. V dropped 1 base and J dropped 0 bases, with 16 bases sitting between them. The CDR3 loop spans 17 amino acids. The CDR3 region has the DNA TGTGCCAGCAGCTTAGTGCGACAGGCGATCCCCTCCTACGAGCAGTACTTC. This encodes CASSLVRQAIPSYEQYF.

This chain connects TRBV11-3 to TRBJ2-3; 8 bases match TRBD2. The CDR3 is made up of 15 amino acids. Per germline, CDR1 SGHNT and CDR2 YENEEA. V lost 5 bases and J lost 5; bases outside the gene matches: 9. The CDR3 DNA sequence: TGTGCCAGCAGCCCCCGGGGGGGAAGTGGAGATACGCAGTATTTT. It encodes CASSPRGGSGDTQYF.

This clone was seen just once. The V gene is TRBV27, the J gene TRBJ1-1; 7 bases fit TRBD1. After removal of 2 bases from V and 4 bases from J, the junction contained 7 bases not matched to a gene. The CDR3 loop spans 15 amino acids. Per the germline V gene, CDR1 is MNHEY and CDR2 is SMNVEV (reference sequence). CDR3 region: CASSLRGLAGTEAFF. The CDR3 coding sequence is TGTGCCAGCAGTTTAAGGGGGCTTGCGGGCACTGAAGCTTTCTTT.

V is TRBV9 and J is TRBJ2-5; a weak D match, TRBD1 (7 bases). Germline lookup yields CDR1 SGDLS and CDR2 YYNGEE. The CDR3 is 15 amino acids. Trimming removed 0 bases at V and 5 bases at J, with 14 bases between. In DNA, the CDR3 is TGTGCCAGCAGCGTAGAGGGCAGGGGGGAGGAGACCCAGTACTTC. Encoded protein: CASSVEGRGEETQYF.

The genes are TRBV11-2 and TRBJ2-2; D gene uncertain. V lost 2 bases to trimming and J lost 9 bases, with 25 bases between them. Germline lookup yields CDR1 SGHAT and CDR2 FQNNGV. The CDR3 is 18 residues long. The CDR3 DNA follows: TGTGCCAGCAGCTTATTTACCGCCAGAGACCGGAGAGTGTGGGAGCTGTTTTTT. Amino acids: CASSLFTARDRRVWELFF.

This sequence joins TRBV11-2 and TRBJ2-4; 8 bases are shared with TRBD1. V lost 5 bases to trimming and J lost 0 bases; unmatched junction nucleotides: 6. From germline, CDR1 is SGHAT and CDR2 FQNNGV. CDR3 size: 16 residues. The CDR3 region is CASSNRGRIAKNIQYF. The CDR3 DNA follows: TGTGCCAGCAGCAACAGGGGGAGAATAGCCAAAAACATTCAGTACTTC. The full variable domain, with the rest looked up from reference TRBV11-2 and TRBJ2-4, is EAGVAQSPRYKIIEKRQSVAFWCNPISGHATLYWYQQILGQGPKLLIQFQNNGVVDDSQLPKDRFSAERLKGVDSTLKIQPAKLEDSAVYLCASSNRGRIAKNIQYFGAGTRLSVL.

This sequence joins TRBV7-2 and TRBJ1-1, with 12 bases aligning to TRBD1. V was clipped by 4 bases and J by 10 bases; unmatched bases: 7. The CDR3 has 14 residues. In germline, CDR1 is SGHTA, CDR2 FQGNSA. In DNA form, the CDR3 reads TGTGCCAGCAGCTGGGACAGGGGGCCCGTACCAGCTTTCTTT. Protein: CASSWDRGPVPAFF.

V and J are TRBV7-2 and TRBJ2-3; 12 bases map to TRBD2. CDR1 and CDR2 from the germline V gene are SGHTA and FQGNSA. J gave up 3 bases and V 5 bases, and 6 bases lay outside the gene matches. The CDR3 spans 16 residues. The CDR3 DNA reads as TGTGCCAGCAGCATAACTAGCGGGGGGACAACAGATACGCAGTATTTT. It codes for CASSITSGGTTDTQYF.

The count of this clone is one. The chain combines TRBV2 with TRBJ1-2; D remains unclear. Trimming took off 7 bases at V and 0 bases at J, with 9 bases between the two ends. Germline V gives CDR1 SNHLY, CDR2 FYNNEI. The CDR3 is made up of 13 amino acids. This chain's CDR3 is CASNRGTNYGYTF. CDR3 DNA sequence: TGTGCCAGCAACCGAGGGACTAACTATGGCTACACCTTC.

This clone was seen only once. The chain links TRBV21-1 to TRBJ1-2; the table gives TRBD1 as D, unverified against the DNA. TRBV21-1 is marked as a pseudogene. This CDR3 is 13 amino acids long. CDR3 sequence reads: CASTPYRPYGYTF. The CDR3 DNA is TGTGCCAGCACCCCGTACAGGCCCTATGGCTACACCTTC.

This chain links TRBV14 with TRBJ1-1, with 7 bases fitting TRBD1. Trimming removed 1 base from V and 11 bases from J; junction bases left unmatched: 7. This CDR3 is built from 13 residues. CDR1 and CDR2 from the germline V gene are SGHDN and FVKESK. The CDR3 here is CASSQVMEGAAFF. CDR3 nucleotides: TGTGCCAGCAGCCAAGTCATGGAGGGGGCGGCTTTCTTT.

This clone was seen just once. This rearrangement joins TRBV7-3 to TRBJ2-7; 7 bases are shared with TRBD1. J was trimmed by 2 bases and V by 5 bases; bases with no gene match: 6. CDR3 size: 14 residues. Germline-derived CDR1 and CDR2 are SGHTA and FQGTGA. The CDR3 loop is CASSLRDRAYEQYF. For the CDR3, the DNA is TGTGCCAGCAGCCTCCGGGACAGAGCCTACGAGCAGTACTTC.

This chain links TRBV10-1 with TRBJ2-7; 10 bases map to TRBD2. The CDR3 length is 16 residues. V shed 3 bases and J 5 bases; nucleotides not matched to a gene: 10. Germline lookup yields CDR1 WNHNN and CDR2 SYGVQD (reference sequence). The CDR3 here is CASSESDLAGENEQYF. The CDR3 nucleotides read TGCGCCAGCAGTGAATCCGACCTAGCGGGGGAGAACGAGCAGTACTTC.

This chain connects TRBV6-4 to TRBJ2-1; 12 nucleotides match TRBD2. CDR3 length equals 16 residues. Germline CDR1 MRHNA, CDR2 SNTAGT. V trimming: 0 bases; J trimming: 7 bases; junction bases outside the gene matches: 4. CDR3 in amino acids: CASSDSPSGGVNEQFF. The CDR3 DNA reads as TGTGCCAGCAGTGACTCGCCTAGCGGGGGGGTGAATGAGCAGTTCTTC.